This TCR beta chain was sequenced for a study of fetal regulatory T cell absence and autoimmunity. Study summary: IPEX patients had exocrine pancreas autoimmunity without clinical diabetes. Study-level points and caveats: TRB gene family usage was broadly similar in cord blood and pancreas. In IPEX, the enrichment was taken to support antigen-driven autoimmunity before birth. Compared with cord blood, pancreas showed oligoclonal TCR enrichment, some clones over 90-fold.

Some clones are missing from TCRdb's copy, which holds only in-frame ones; the method was immunoSEQ multiplex PCR. The sample contains about 95,000 clones, 55% to 75% of which appear only once. This CDR3 is built from 17 residues. V lost 4 bases and J lost 0; bases outside the gene matches: 5. Germline V gene sequence: CDR1 GTSNPN, CDR2 SVGIG (reference sequence). As for this clone: The antigen is not known.

Specimen: pancreas tissue. This chain uses TRBV30 with TRBJ2-2; 13 positions match TRBD2. This sequence was found in a male donor with IPEX syndrome. CDR3 coding DNA: TGTGCCTGGATAGGACTAGCGGGGGTTGCGAACACCGGGGAGCTGTTTTTT. Encoded protein: CAWIGLAGVANTGELFF. The entire variable domain, with the rest obtained from reference TRBV30 and TRBJ2-2, is as follows: SQTIHQWPATLVQPVGSPLSLECTVEGTSNPNLYWYRQAAGRGLQLLFYSVGIGQISSEVPQNLSASRPQDRQFILSSKKLLLSDSGFYLCAWIGLAGVANTGELFFGEGSRLTVL.